Here is one T cell receptor beta chain with its context. Its antigen is not known. Sequencing used immunoSEQ multiplex PCR; TCRdb keeps in-frame clones, though not all of them. The data contain some 130,000 clones, approximately 85% of them seen just once; the ten biggest clones take up approximately 8%. This sample stems from a study of T cell responses to AZD1222 COVID-19 vaccine. Study-level results: White British donors predominated, females outnumbered males, and clonal diversity was possibly underestimated. All repertoire sampling was performed exclusively after the peak T cell response. The reported proportion of spike-specific TCRs targeting unmutated variant regions was nearly half.

The CDR3 extends over 15 amino acids. Deletions cut 0 bases from V and 4 bases from J, with 10 bases between. Germline CDR1 is LNHNV and CDR2 is YYDKDF (reference sequence). The chain joins TRBV15 to TRBJ1-5; D is ambiguous. The origin of this receptor is an adult who received the MenACWY meningococcal vaccine as a control. The input for sequencing was peripheral blood, taken 28 days after the second dose of the MenACWY control vaccine. DNA of the CDR3: TGTGCCACCAGCAGAGATCCGGCCGGGAATCAGCCCCAGCATTTT. Translated, it gives CATSRDPAGNQPQHF.